This TCR beta chain is from a study of cytomegalovirus exposure and HLA in healthy donors (dated by TCRdb to between 2016 and 2019). A note on the overall study: An earlier analysis of 587 of the donors reported approximately 280 Gb of sequence data and 90 million to 120 million unique TCR beta sequences obtained from some 170 million T cells. Roughly 300 gigabases of sequencing data and tens of millions of unique TCR sequences were included in an early release covering 550 to 800 HLA-typed donors. Of the roughly 400 genotyped donors, 81% fell in the genetic ancestry cluster associated with self-reported Caucasian donors. The study was designed to test whether signatures of past pathogen exposure could be identified by cataloging public T cell receptors. The T cell repertoires of around 670 subjects were profiled by immunosequencing and related to cytomegalovirus serostatus. In addition to the first cohort of 666 subjects, a separate validation cohort of some 120 different subjects was used. The study combined high-throughput TCR immunosequencing, statistical association of individual TCRs with disease status, and machine learning to predict cytomegalovirus infection status. A later analysis re-analyzed previously published TCR beta repertoires from about 600 donors and added high-resolution HLA genotyping to study TCR occurrence patterns. Rather than using new phenotypic data, the later analysis identified candidate immune exposures from TCR beta sequences and from how often those sequences occurred across donors. An earlier analysis of around 580 of the donors used high-throughput TCR beta sequencing to judge whether each TCR beta V gene segment behaved as functional or pseudogenic. Donor age, sex, ethnicity and CMV serostatus were compiled alongside the repertoire data. In a later genetic analysis, genome-wide SNP genotypes for about 55% of the roughly 700 donors were used, and that subset was treated as a discovery cohort. Every repertoire in the discovery cohort had been generated on one and the same sequencing platform. Class I and class II HLA loci were covered by the typing at four-digit resolution. The number of donors typed differed by locus, with about 629-630 for A, B, C, DRB1 and DQB1, more than 500 for DQA1, nearly 610 for DPA1, and over 400 for DPB1. Several DR-DQ haplotypes were treated as single units for association and clustering because of strong linkage in the cohort. Among some 400 genotyped donors of the cohort, an average of around 240,000 unique TCR beta nucleotide sequences was sequenced per donor, of which 15% to 20% were non-productive. Beyond this particular receptor, the publication reports: A further reported finding was that TCR beta sequences accurately predicted the HLA-A and HLA-B alleles for most subjects in the first cohort. In both the original and validation cohorts, the classifier was reported to diagnose cytomegalovirus status with high specificity and sensitivity. Across donors, most TCR sequences were observed very rarely, whereas some public TCRs were present in many individuals. The study listed 170 or so TCR beta chains as associated with cytomegalovirus. The only immune exposure information available for the cohort was CMV serostatus. Assigning TCR associations to individual alleles was difficult when HLA alleles, especially DR and DQ, strongly co-occurred. According to a later analysis, most CMV-associated TCR beta chains appeared to be HLA-restricted, and the HLA associations seemed to be driven largely by CMV exposure. Because HLA typing was unavailable for some donors at each locus, only the typed subset was used in association tests. In an earlier analysis of about 600 of the donors, most TCR beta V segments appeared in productive rearrangements about 90% or about 30% of the time, broadly matching IMGT annotations. According to a later genetic analysis, donors in an Asian-associated ancestry cluster had fewer N-insertions in productive TCRs than the roughly 700-donor mean. In vitro tests confirmed that a few of the cytomegalovirus-associated TCR beta chains recognize cytomegalovirus antigens. A cluster of highly shared sequence variants was judged likely to be a technical artifact of the sequencing pipeline. In this cohort, only TCR beta chains were sequenced, and detectable features were limited by the absence of alpha or paired-chain data. A later analysis found that HLA-associated TCR beta chains were more clonally expanded and had lower generation probabilities than equally common non-associated chains. The earlier analysis of some 540 of the donors excluded around 17 rarely observed V segments, including chromosome 9 orphons, because counts were too low. It was suggested by the authors that the approach could potentially be generalized to other disease states and immunological phenotypes. The presence/absence analyses assumed that sequencing depth was roughly uniform across donors, and that assumption may not be true. Specific HLA alleles were associated with more than 15,000 TCR beta sequences at a false discovery rate of 0.05 in a later analysis. Linkage disequilibrium might explain the correlated functional status among segregating V segments, but an unknown experimental factor could not be ruled out. According to a later analysis, TCR association rates differed among HLA loci, with DRB1 alleles showing the most associated TCRs and HLA-C alleles showing the fewest. In a later genetic analysis, a missense DCLRE1C variant was associated with V-gene and J-gene trimming of TCR beta chains, and the association was replicated in an independent cohort. In a later analysis, several top co-occurrence clusters were reported to appear linked to parvovirus B19, influenza, CMV and Epstein-Barr virus.

A word on this clone: It has no known antigen specificity. No base-level quality is on record; no much larger clone is a single base apart.

Libraries were built with the immunoSEQ multiplex PCR assay. For the multiplex PCR, a mixture combining 60 forward primers for TCR Vbeta segments and 13 reverse primers for TCR Jbeta segments was used. Amplification of the CDR3 region of rearranged TCR beta genes was performed with a multiplex PCR assay on genomic DNA. The Illumina HiSeq System was used to sequence the amplified TCR beta libraries as 87-base-pair reads. The original methods were these. A later analysis counted 75 million to 100 million unique TCR beta chains across the 600 to 850 repertoires, and 9 million to 14 million of these chains were shared by at least two donors. Raw reads were error-corrected and collapsed into unique sequences by a nearest-neighbor algorithm in which closely related sequences were merged to remove PCR and sequencing errors. To assign V, D and J gene segments, CDR3 sequences were aligned to IMGT reference sequences. For a sequence to be retained, a match of at least six nucleotides was required to both a V gene segment and a J gene segment. A rearrangement was called productive if the CDR3 had no stop codons and remained in frame with V and J, and every other rearrangement was called non-productive. Following IMGT convention, CDR3 was defined as the stretch from the second conserved V-encoded cysteine to the conserved J-encoded phenylalanine. The earlier analysis of fewer than 700 of the donors excluded sequences that lacked an unambiguous match to a single V gene segment. In an earlier analysis of a few hundred of the donors, a V segment was called functional when productive rearrangements were above 56.7%, and segregating when the standard deviation between donors exceeded 5%. A statistical classification framework was built for diagnosing cytomegalovirus status from the catalog of TCR beta chain sequences. A later analysis assigned V and J genes by comparing TCR nucleotide sequences with IMGT/GENE-DB human TR gene sequences. Using the TCRdist pipeline, a later analysis assigned CDR3 sequences along with most-parsimonious VDJ recombination scenarios. In a later analysis, each TCR beta chain was defined by its CDR3 amino acid sequence together with its V-gene family, and reads without a unique V-gene family were excluded. In a later analysis, a few hundred highly shared, low-generation-probability nucleotide sequences were removed to address suspected cross-contamination and a sequencing artifact. In a later analysis, a clonal expansion index for each public chain was calculated from normalized within-repertoire ranks of inferred template counts. In a later analysis, generation probabilities were computed with a VDJ recombination model fitted to out-of-frame rearrangements, and the resulting probabilities were checked against IGoR. A later analysis scored TCR-TCR, TCR-HLA and TCR-CMV co-occurrence with hypergeometric tests, applying a repertoire-size bias correction to TCR pairs. False discovery rates were estimated in a later analysis by permuting HLA or CMV assignments 20 times. In a later analysis, co-occurring TCRs were grouped using DBSCAN, with TCRdist sequence similarity added in when clustering inside HLA-allele-positive subsets. For co-occurrence clustering, repertoires with fewer than 30,000 or more than 120,000 public chains were excluded, along with five repertoires with anomalous nucleotide sharing. TCRdb re-hosts the immuneACCESS table, in-frame sequences only. Its copies lack some clones; in the studies checked, an unresolved V gene accounts for under half of them, and the cause for the rest is not known. That table supplies the V and J calls and clone size; D and trimming were determined from the DNA. The sample records some 140,000 clones, around 73% of which are singletons. Around 1.4% of the sample comes from the top ten.

The cohort comprised some 700 healthy bone marrow donors. Cohort members were all nominally healthy when sampled, although unrecorded immune exposures were likely present. The donor tested CMV seronegative, placing the donor among the roughly 340 seronegative members of the cohort. A peripheral blood sample was provided by each donor, and peripheral blood mononuclear cells were used for TCR beta sequencing. The Qiagen DNeasy Blood Extraction Kit was used to extract genomic DNA from the blood cell samples. The sample taken for sequencing was PBMCs. The origin of this receptor is a woman aged 40 to 49 in good health and CMV-seronegative.

The bases are TGTGCCAGCAGTTACTCGAGGAACAGGGGGATAGAGGGCTACACCTTC. Protein translation: CASSYSRNRGIEGYTF. Here the chain combines TRBV6-5 and TRBJ1-2, with 8 bases in between that match TRBD1. CDR1 MNHEY and CDR2 SVGAGI were looked up in the germline V gene. The CDR3 starts with the cysteine, ends with the phenylalanine, and has 16 residues. Only the CDR3 region is kept as DNA, spanning 48 bases read in frame from base 1. Trimming removed 0 bases from V and 8 bases from J; the gene matches leave 11 bases unexplained.